Each of the 17 T cell receptor beta chains below was sequenced from the same sample in a study of T cell responses to AZD1222 COVID-19 vaccine. TCRdb's table, derived via immunoSEQ multiplex PCR, lists solely in-frame clones and lacks some. The sample has some 91,000 clones, just over 90% seen once. The sample here was peripheral blood, taken on day 0 of AZD1222 vaccination. Receptors were obtained from an adult in good health.

CDR3 sequence (DNA): TGTGCCTGGAGTGTACCGGGTGGCGTACGACGGCCCCAGCATTTT. This sequence encodes CAWSVPGGVRRPQHF. This chain joins TRBV30 and TRBJ1-5; D is uncertain. V was cut by 0 bases and J by 9 bases, with 18 bases left in between. CDR3 length: 15 residues. Germline loops: CDR1 GTSNPN, CDR2 SVGIG (reference sequence).

CDR3 in DNA: TGTGCCAGCAGCTCGAGCCTAGGAGGAAAGAACGAGCAGTACTTC. Encoded protein: CASSSSLGGKNEQYF. This sequence joins TRBV7-2 and TRBJ2-7; D may be TRBD2 (5 bases). With 4 bases removed from V and 5 bases from J, the gap between germline ends came to 18 bases. Germline V gene sequence: CDR1 SGHTA, CDR2 FQGNSA. This CDR3 spans 15 amino acids.

This clone was observed a single time. CDR3 amino acids: CASSAPGQGDTGELFF. In DNA form, the CDR3 reads TGTGCCAGCAGCGCTCCGGGACAGGGGGACACCGGGGAGCTGTTTTTT. The chain combines TRBV5-4 with TRBJ2-2; 11 nucleotides align to TRBD1. CDR1 and CDR2 from the germline V gene are SGHNT and YYREEE (reference sequence). Trimming cost V 4 bases and J 3 bases; bases outside gene matches: 5. CDR3 length: 16 amino acids.

The V gene is TRBV9, the J gene TRBJ1-2; 8 bases are shared with TRBD1. Trimming cost V 0 bases and J 5 bases; bases outside gene matches: 6. The CDR3 has 15 residues. Germline V gives CDR1 SGDLS, CDR2 YYNGEE. CDR3 nucleotides: TGTGCCAGCAGCGTAGGGGACAGGAGATTATATGGCTACACCTTC. It is translated as CASSVGDRRLYGYTF.

V gene TRBV18 combines with J gene TRBJ2-7; 8 nucleotides align to TRBD1. Looked up from germline, CDR1 is KGHSH and CDR2 is LQKENI. Losses at the gene ends were 3 bases for V and 3 bases for J; bases not matched to a gene: 7. The CDR3 loop spans 15 amino acids. The CDR3 DNA follows: TGTGCCAGCTCACCGGGGGACAGGACGATCTACGAGCAGTACTTC. This sequence encodes CASSPGDRTIYEQYF.

The CDR3 loop is CASSISATSNQPQHF. The DNA for the CDR3 is TGTGCCAGTAGTATCTCTGCAACTAGTAATCAGCCCCAGCATTTT. The chain recombines TRBV19 with TRBJ1-5, with unresolved D. Germline assignment: CDR1 LNHDA and CDR2 SQIVND (reference sequence). CDR3 size: 15 residues. With 3 bases removed from V and 4 bases from J, the gap between germline ends came to 13 bases.

This chain joins TRBV5-6 and TRBJ1-5; D not certain. The germline V gene has CDR1 SGHDT and CDR2 YYEEEE. V lost 1 base and J 2 bases, leaving 10 bases between the germline ends. This CDR3 contains 15 residues. CDR3 region: CASSLSGIGNQPQHF. The CDR3 DNA reads TGTGCCAGCAGCTTGTCTGGGATCGGCAATCAGCCCCAGCATTTT.

This clone was observed a single time. This chain uses TRBV9 with TRBJ2-5, with a tentative D call TRBD1 (6 bases). With 2 bases removed from V and 5 bases from J, the gap between germline ends came to 16 bases. Germline V gene data show CDR1 as SGDLS and CDR2 as YYNGEE. The CDR3 extends over 15 amino acids. The CDR3 nucleotides are TGTGCCAGCAGCGTTACACAGGGTGGTGCGGAGACCCAGTACTTC. Protein sequence: CASSVTQGGAETQYF.

This chain connects TRBV30 to TRBJ1-6; D may be TRBD1 (6 bases). Germline CDR1 is GTSNPN and CDR2 is SVGIG (reference sequence). The CDR3 sequence is 13 residues long. The germline V and J ends were trimmed by 4 bases and 4 bases, with 8 bases remaining between them. The DNA for the CDR3 is TGTGCCTGGACCGGACAGTATAATTCACCCCTCCACTTT. Amino acids: CAWTGQYNSPLHF.

V is TRBV27 and J is TRBJ2-3, with 9 bases lining up with TRBD2. The CDR3 runs to 18 residues. The junction had 15 bases not matched to a gene; V was cut back by 6 bases and J by 2 bases. Germline CDR1 MNHEY, CDR2 SMNVEV (reference sequence). In DNA form, the CDR3 reads TGTGCCAGCAGCAAAGGGGCGGGAGGGGGGATTAACACAGATACGCAGTATTTT. Protein sequence: CASSKGAGGGINTDTQYF.

This clone was picked up one time. V and J are TRBV5-1 and TRBJ2-3; TRBD1 matches 9 bases. Germline trimming cut 2 bases from V and 0 bases from J; bases unmatched to any gene: 1. Germline V gene sequence: CDR1 SGHRS, CDR2 YFSETQ. The CDR3 sequence is 15 residues long. In DNA, the CDR3 is TGCGCCAGCAGCTTCGGACAGGGGAGCACAGATACGCAGTATTTT. Translated, it gives CASSFGQGSTDTQYF.

The V and J genes are TRBV12-5 and TRBJ1-1; no firm D call. V lost 0 bases to trimming and J lost 3 bases, with 14 bases between them. The CDR3 spans 16 residues. Germline V gene sequence: CDR1 LGHNT, CDR2 FRNRAP. DNA of the CDR3: TGTGCTAGTGGTTTGGTTTCACCTACTAGGTACACTGAAGCTTTCTTT. It encodes CASGLVSPTRYTEAFF.

This chain links TRBV18 with TRBJ2-5, with D uncertain. The CDR3 is 14 amino acids. Germline lookup yields CDR1 KGHSH and CDR2 LQKENI. Trimming took off 2 bases at V and 2 bases at J, with 9 bases between the two ends. CDR3 amino acids: CASSPSAEQETQYF. The CDR3 DNA reads as TGTGCCAGCTCACCATCGGCAGAACAAGAGACCCAGTACTTC.

J is TRBJ1-2 and V is TRBV7-9; 7 nucleotides agree with TRBD1. The CDR3 runs to 15 residues. Germline V gene lookup returns CDR1 SEHNR and CDR2 FQNEAQ (reference sequence). Trimming took 5 bases from V and 2 from J; bases not matched to a gene: 8. CDR3 amino acids: CASSQPGTENYGYTF. CDR3 DNA sequence: TGTGCCAGCAGCCAACCGGGGACAGAGAACTATGGCTACACCTTC.

The sample holds a few counts of this clone. The rearrangement links TRBV20-1 to TRBJ2-1; D gene ambiguous. CDR3 length equals 14 residues. From germline, CDR1 is DFQATT and CDR2 SNEGSKA (reference sequence). V was pared by 3 bases and J by 8 bases, with 17 bases between. The CDR3 here is CSASDLPATDEQFF. In DNA form, the CDR3 reads TGCAGTGCTAGTGACCTACCCGCCACGGATGAGCAGTTCTTC.

The rearrangement links TRBV7-9 to TRBJ2-2; D ambiguous. The CDR3 contains 15 residues. Germline V lookup: CDR1 SEHNR, CDR2 FQNEAQ (reference sequence). The germline V and J ends were trimmed by 7 bases and 4 bases, with 16 bases remaining between them. Written as DNA, the CDR3 is TGTGCCAGCAACCAGAGCCCTAGGGTCACCGGGGAGCTGTTTTTT. This translates into CASNQSPRVTGELFF. Variable domain in full (rest from reference TRBV7-9 and TRBJ2-2): DTGVSQNPRHKITKRGQNVTFRCDPISEHNRLYWYRQTLGQGPEFLTYFQNEAQLEKSRLLSDRFSAERPKGSFSTLEIQRTEQGDSAMYLCASNQSPRVTGELFFGEGSRLTVL.

Written as DNA, the CDR3 is TGTGCCAGCAGCGTTGGGCAGGGGAACACTGAAGCTTTCTTT. Its translation: CASSVGQGNTEAFF. This chain connects TRBV9 to TRBJ1-1, with D tentatively TRBD1 (5 bases). Trimming shortened V by 2 bases and J by 1 base, and 9 bases separated the two germline ends. Germline V gene sequence: CDR1 SGDLS, CDR2 YYNGEE. The CDR3 contains 14 residues.